What follows is one TCR beta chain and its context. The protocol was immunoSEQ multiplex PCR, while the TCRdb copy is restricted to in-frame clones and leaves out a portion. This sample has roughly 280,000 clones, with roughly nine tenths found just once. The sample is drawn from a study of blood T cell repertoires in COVID-19. The CDR3 consists of 15 residues. CDR1 and CDR2 from the germline V gene are MDHEN and SYDVKM. Trimming took 5 bases from V and 1 from J; bases not matched to a gene: 7. The receptor's source is a man aged 35-49 years with active or convalescent COVID-19. Sequenced: peripheral blood. The chain links TRBV28 to TRBJ1-1; 7 bases are a match to TRBD1. The chain's CDR3 is CASSTPRQGNTEAFF. Here the CDR3 DNA reads TGTGCCAGCAGTACACCTCGACAGGGGAACACTGAAGCTTTCTTT.